Below are 10 T cell receptor beta chains sequenced from a single sample in a study of blood T cell repertoires in COVID-19. Profiled with immunoSEQ multiplex PCR; TCRdb holds only in-frame clones, not every one. The table records approximately 340,000 clones, roughly nine tenths of them present only once. Specimen: PBMCs or T cells enriched from blood (not recorded which). The receptors were gathered from a woman aged 40 to 50 who had been exposed to COVID-19.

The chain couples TRBV30 to TRBJ1-6; 9 positions match TRBD1. V lost 1 base and J lost 10; bases outside the gene matches: 11. The CDR3 loop spans 16 amino acids. Per germline, CDR1 GTSNPN and CDR2 SVGIG (reference sequence). CDR3 DNA sequence: TGTGCCTGGAGTGATGGTCTGGGACAGGGCAGGTCACCCCTCCACTTT. Encoded protein: CAWSDGLGQGRSPLHF.

The chain joins TRBV2 to TRBJ1-5; 8 nucleotides line up with TRBD1. The junction had 3 bases not matched to a gene; V was cut back by 3 bases and J by 2 bases. CDR3 size: 15 residues. Germline CDR1 reads SNHLY; CDR2 reads FYNNEI. The CDR3 sequence: CASSDQGARNQPQHF. The CDR3 DNA sequence: TGTGCCAGCAGTGACCAGGGGGCGCGCAATCAGCCCCAGCATTTT.

V is TRBV7-8 and J is TRBJ2-1, with D perhaps TRBD2 (6 bases). This CDR3 spans 15 amino acids. Looked up from germline, CDR1 is SGHVS and CDR2 is FQNEAQ. Trimming left V 5 bases short and J 6 bases short, with 17 bases between. The DNA of the CDR3 is TGTGCCAGCAGCAAAAGGGAGGACTTCCTCAATGAGCAGTTCTTC. This translates into CASSKREDFLNEQFF.

The chain has TRBV25-1 and TRBJ2-7; D is ambiguous. CDR3 length: 11 amino acids. Germline V lookup: CDR1 MGHDK, CDR2 SYGVNS. V lost 3 bases and J lost 7, with 7 bases in between. As DNA, the CDR3 is TGTGCCAGCAGTGATGTACTAGAGCAGTACTTC. Translation gives CASSDVLEQYF.

This clone was detected a few times. The chain combines TRBV2 with TRBJ2-1; TRBD2 agrees at 11 bases. The germline CDR1 and CDR2 sequences are SNHLY and FYNNEI. Trimming at V came to 1 base and at J to 0 bases, leaving 2 bases not matched to a gene. The CDR3 has 17 amino acids. CDR3 loop: CASSEEGLAVSYNEQFF. DNA of the CDR3: TGTGCCAGCAGTGAAGAGGGACTAGCGGTCTCCTACAATGAGCAGTTCTTC. The variable domain in full, with the rest retrieved from reference TRBV2 and TRBJ2-1, is EPEVTQTPSHQVTQMGQEVILRCVPISNHLYFYWYRQILGQKVEFLVSFYNNEISEKSEIFDDQFSVERPDGSNFTLKIRSTKLEDSAMYFCASSEEGLAVSYNEQFFGPGTRLTVL.

Regarding this clone: Its ends do not fully match the called genes, so a read error is possible. This chain uses TRBV2 with TRBJ1-2; D might be TRBD1 (5 bases). Germline lookup yields CDR1 SNHLY and CDR2 FYNNEI. The CDR3 totals 13 residues. The chain's CDR3 is CASRAGRNNGYTF. CDR3 coding DNA: TGTGCCAGCAGAGCGGGACGTAACAATGGCTACACCTTC.

The gene calls are TRBV15 and TRBJ1-4; 9 nucleotides match TRBD1. Trimming cost V 1 base and J 7 bases; bases outside gene matches: 7. The germline V gene encodes CDR1 LNHNV and CDR2 YYDKDF (reference sequence). The CDR3 is made up of 16 amino acids. CDR3 sequence: CATSRVTGTGFEKLFF. CDR3 sequence (DNA): TGTGCCACCAGCAGAGTAACGGGGACAGGGTTTGAAAAACTGTTTTTT. Variable domain in full (rest from reference TRBV15 and TRBJ1-4): DAMVIQNPRYQVTQFGKPVTLSCSQTLNHNVMYWYQQKSSQAPKLLFHYYDKDFNNEADTPDNFQSRRPNTSFCFLDIRSPGLGDTAMYLCATSRVTGTGFEKLFFGSGTQLSVL.

The chain recombines TRBV5-1 with TRBJ2-5; 14 bases align to TRBD2. Germline V gives CDR1 SGHRS, CDR2 YFSETQ. The CDR3 has 16 amino acids. J gave up 2 bases and V 4 bases, and 4 bases lay outside the gene matches. Here the CDR3 reads CASSPRLAGGQETQYF. In DNA form, the CDR3 reads TGCGCCAGCAGCCCGCGACTAGCGGGGGGGCAAGAGACCCAGTACTTC.

V and J are TRBV5-6 and TRBJ1-5; 8 positions agree with TRBD1. With V trimmed by 0 bases and J by 6 bases, 2 bases remained unmatched. CDR3 length: 14 amino acids. CDR1 and CDR2 from the germline V gene are SGHDT and YYEEEE. The CDR3 sequence is CASSLGQGSQPQHF. In nucleotides, the CDR3 is TGTGCCAGCAGCTTGGGACAGGGGAGTCAGCCCCAGCATTTT.

This rearrangement joins TRBV13 to TRBJ1-1; D is perhaps TRBD1 (6 bases). This CDR3 spans 16 amino acids. Between the trimmed V and J ends, which lost 5 bases and 1 base, there was a span of 17 bases. Looked up from germline, CDR1 is PRHDT and CDR2 is FYEKMQ (reference sequence). The CDR3 sequence: CASSPLSGGGNTEAFF. CDR3 bases: TGTGCCAGCAGCCCTCTCTCGGGAGGGGGGAACACTGAAGCTTTCTTT.